This T cell receptor (beta chain) was retrieved from a study of CD8+ T cells in alopecia areata. Findings of the study overall: In scalp, tofacitinib significantly decreased clonality and expanded CD8+ clones among the top 100. A great number of expanded lesional clones endured in scalp and blood during tofacitinib.

Trimming took off 3 bases at V and 8 bases at J, with 8 bases between the two ends. The CDR3 contains 11 residues. Germline values: CDR1 GTSNPN, CDR2 SVGIG (reference sequence). Reverse transcription of extracted RNA yielded cDNA, which provided the sequencing template. The method was immunoSEQ multiplex PCR; TCRdb's version includes in-frame clones alone and lacks a portion of them. There are 200,000 or so clones in the sample; about three fifths occur only once, and about 5.5% lies in the top ten. On this clone: What it binds is not known.

The treatment here: oral pan-JAK inhibitor, 5-10 mg twice daily. The sequence came from a human donor with alopecia areata. This chain links TRBV30 with TRBJ2-1; D remains unclear. Sequenced material: CD4+ T cells sorted from blood, taken at week 24, from a patient treated with tofacitinib. The CDR3 reads CAWSHVDEQFF. CDR3 nucleotide sequence: TGTGCCTGGAGCCACGTAGATGAGCAGTTCTTC.